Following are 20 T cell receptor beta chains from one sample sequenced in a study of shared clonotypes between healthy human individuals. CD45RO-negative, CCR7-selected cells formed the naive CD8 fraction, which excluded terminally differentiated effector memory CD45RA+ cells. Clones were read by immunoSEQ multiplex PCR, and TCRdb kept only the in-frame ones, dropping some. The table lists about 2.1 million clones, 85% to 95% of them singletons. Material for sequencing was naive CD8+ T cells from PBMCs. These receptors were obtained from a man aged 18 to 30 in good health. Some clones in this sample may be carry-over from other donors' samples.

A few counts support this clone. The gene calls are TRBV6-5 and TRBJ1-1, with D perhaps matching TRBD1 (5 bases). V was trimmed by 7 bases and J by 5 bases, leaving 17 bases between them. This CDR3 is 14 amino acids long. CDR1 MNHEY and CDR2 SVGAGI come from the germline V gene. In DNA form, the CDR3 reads TGTGCCAGCAACATAGGACCAGGGAGGACTGAAGCTTTCTTT. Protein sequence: CASNIGPGRTEAFF.

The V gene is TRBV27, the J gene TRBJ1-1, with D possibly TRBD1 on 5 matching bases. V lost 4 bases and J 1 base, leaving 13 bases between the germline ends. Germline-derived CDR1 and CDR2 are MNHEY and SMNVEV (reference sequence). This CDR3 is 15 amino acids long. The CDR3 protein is CASSSTLQGNTEAFF. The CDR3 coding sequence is TGTGCCAGCAGTTCTACCCTCCAGGGGAACACTGAAGCTTTCTTT.

The CDR3 here is CASSRSGGTEAFF. CDR3 bases: TGTGCCAGTAGTCGATCCGGGGGGACTGAAGCTTTCTTT. This rearrangement joins TRBV19 to TRBJ1-1, with D possibly TRBD1 on 5 matching bases. V was cut by 5 bases and J by 5 bases, with 12 bases left in between. Per the germline V gene, CDR1 is LNHDA and CDR2 is SQIVND (reference sequence). This CDR3 has 13 amino acids.

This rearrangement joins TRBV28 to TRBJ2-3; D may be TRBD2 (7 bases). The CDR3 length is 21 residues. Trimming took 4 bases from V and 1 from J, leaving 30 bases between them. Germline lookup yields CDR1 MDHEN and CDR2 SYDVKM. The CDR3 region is CASSSAQGGGRTSTGTDTQYF. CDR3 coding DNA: TGTGCCAGCAGTTCGGCCCAAGGGGGGGGGAGGACTAGTACTGGCACAGATACGCAGTATTTT.

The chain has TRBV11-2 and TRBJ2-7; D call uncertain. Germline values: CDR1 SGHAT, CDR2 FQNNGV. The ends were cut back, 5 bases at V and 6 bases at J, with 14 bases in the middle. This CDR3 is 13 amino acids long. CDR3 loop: CASSLTTWGEQYF. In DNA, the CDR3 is TGTGCCAGCAGCCTCACCACCTGGGGCGAGCAGTACTTC.

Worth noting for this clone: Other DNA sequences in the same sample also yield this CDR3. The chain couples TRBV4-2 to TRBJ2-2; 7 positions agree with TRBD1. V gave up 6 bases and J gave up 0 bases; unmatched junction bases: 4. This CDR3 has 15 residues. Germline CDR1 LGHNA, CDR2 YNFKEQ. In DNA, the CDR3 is TGTGCCAGCAGTCCCGGGACAGCGAACACCGGGGAGCTGTTTTTT. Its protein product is CASSPGTANTGELFF.

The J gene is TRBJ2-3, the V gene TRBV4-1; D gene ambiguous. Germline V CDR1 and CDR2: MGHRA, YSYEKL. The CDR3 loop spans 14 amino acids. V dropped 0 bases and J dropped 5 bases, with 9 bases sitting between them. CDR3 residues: CASSQDRALDTQYF. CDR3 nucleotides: TGCGCCAGCAGCCAAGATCGGGCGCTAGATACGCAGTATTTT.

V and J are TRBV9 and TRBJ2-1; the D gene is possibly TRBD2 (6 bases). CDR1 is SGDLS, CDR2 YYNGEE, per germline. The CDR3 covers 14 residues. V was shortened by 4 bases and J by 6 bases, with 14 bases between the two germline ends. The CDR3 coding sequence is TGTGCCAGCAGCCTCGGAGGGACGATCAATGAGCAGTTCTTC. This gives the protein CASSLGGTINEQFF.

The CDR3 coding sequence is TGTGCCAGCAGCGGCAGGACTGGCGCTGAGCAGTTCTTC. Protein sequence: CASSGRTGAEQFF. This chain uses TRBV7-9 with TRBJ2-1; perhaps TRBD2 as D (5 bases). The CDR3 is made up of 13 amino acids. V lost 5 bases to trimming and J lost 9 bases, with 14 bases between them. CDR1 SEHNR and CDR2 FQNEAQ come from the germline V gene (reference sequence).

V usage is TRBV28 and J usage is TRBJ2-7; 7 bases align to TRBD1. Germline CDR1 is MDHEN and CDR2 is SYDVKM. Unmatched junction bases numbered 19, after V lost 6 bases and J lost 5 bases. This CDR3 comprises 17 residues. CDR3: CASSFHPPVGQMNEQYF. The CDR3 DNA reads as TGTGCCAGCAGCTTTCATCCGCCCGTGGGACAGATGAACGAGCAGTACTTC.

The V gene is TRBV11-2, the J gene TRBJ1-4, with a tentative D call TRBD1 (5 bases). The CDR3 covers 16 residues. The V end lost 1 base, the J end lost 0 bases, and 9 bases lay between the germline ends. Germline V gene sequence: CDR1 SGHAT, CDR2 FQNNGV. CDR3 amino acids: CASSLVGDATNEKLFF. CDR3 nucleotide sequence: TGTGCCAGCAGCTTAGTAGGGGATGCAACTAATGAAAAACTGTTTTTT.

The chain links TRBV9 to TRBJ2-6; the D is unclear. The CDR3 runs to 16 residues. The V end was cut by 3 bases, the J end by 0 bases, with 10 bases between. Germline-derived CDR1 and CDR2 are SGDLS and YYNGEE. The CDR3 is CASSARPSSGANVLTF. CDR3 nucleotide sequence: TGTGCCAGCAGCGCCAGGCCCTCCTCTGGGGCCAACGTCCTGACTTTC.

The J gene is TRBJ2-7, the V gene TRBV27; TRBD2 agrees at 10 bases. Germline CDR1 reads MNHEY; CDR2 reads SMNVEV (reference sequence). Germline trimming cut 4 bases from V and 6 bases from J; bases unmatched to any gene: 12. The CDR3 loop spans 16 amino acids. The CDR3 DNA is TGTGCCAGCAGTTCTCCCCGACCTAGCGGGAGCGGCGAGCAGTACTTC. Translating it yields CASSSPRPSGSGEQYF.

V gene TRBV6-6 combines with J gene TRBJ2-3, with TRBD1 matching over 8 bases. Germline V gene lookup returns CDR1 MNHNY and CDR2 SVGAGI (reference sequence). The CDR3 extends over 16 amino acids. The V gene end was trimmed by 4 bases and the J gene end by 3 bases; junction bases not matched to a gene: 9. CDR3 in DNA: TGTGCCAGCAGTTTAGAGACAGGGGAAGGGACAGATACGCAGTATTTT. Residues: CASSLETGEGTDTQYF.

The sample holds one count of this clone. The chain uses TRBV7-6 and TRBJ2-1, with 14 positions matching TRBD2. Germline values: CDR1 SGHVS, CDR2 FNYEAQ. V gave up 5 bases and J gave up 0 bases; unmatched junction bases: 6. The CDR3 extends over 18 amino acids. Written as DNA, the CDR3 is TGTGCCAGCAGCCCGGGACTAGCGGGAGAGACCTCCTACAATGAGCAGTTCTTC. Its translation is CASSPGLAGETSYNEQFF. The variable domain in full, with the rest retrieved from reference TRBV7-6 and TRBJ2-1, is GAGVSQSPRYKVTKRGQDVALRCDPISGHVSLYWYRQALGQGPEFLTYFNYEAQQDKSGLPNDRFSAERPEGSISTLTIQRTEQRDSAMYRCASSPGLAGETSYNEQFFGPGTRLTVL.

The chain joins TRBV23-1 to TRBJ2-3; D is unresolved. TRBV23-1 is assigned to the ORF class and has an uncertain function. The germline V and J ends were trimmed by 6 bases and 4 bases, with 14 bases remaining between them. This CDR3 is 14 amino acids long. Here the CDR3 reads CASSPLFVPDTQYF. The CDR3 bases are TGCGCCAGCAGCCCCCTCTTCGTGCCAGATACGCAGTATTTT.

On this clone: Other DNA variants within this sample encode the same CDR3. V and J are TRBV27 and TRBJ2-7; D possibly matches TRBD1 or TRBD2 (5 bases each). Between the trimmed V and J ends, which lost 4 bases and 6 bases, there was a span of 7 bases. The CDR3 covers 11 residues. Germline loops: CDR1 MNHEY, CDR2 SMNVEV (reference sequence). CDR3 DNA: TGTGCCAGCAGTTCAGGGAGCGAGCAGTACTTC. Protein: CASSSGSEQYF.

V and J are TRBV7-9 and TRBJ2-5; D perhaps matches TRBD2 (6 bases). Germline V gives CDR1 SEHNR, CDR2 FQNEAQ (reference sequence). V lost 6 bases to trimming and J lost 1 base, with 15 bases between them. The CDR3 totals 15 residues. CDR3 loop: CASSSTGDLQETQYF. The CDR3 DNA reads TGTGCCAGCAGTTCAACGGGGGACCTCCAAGAGACCCAGTACTTC. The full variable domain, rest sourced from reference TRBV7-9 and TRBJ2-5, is DTGVSQNPRHKITKRGQNVTFRCDPISEHNRLYWYRQTLGQGPEFLTYFQNEAQLEKSRLLSDRFSAERPKGSFSTLEIQRTEQGDSAMYLCASSSTGDLQETQYFGPGTRLLVL.

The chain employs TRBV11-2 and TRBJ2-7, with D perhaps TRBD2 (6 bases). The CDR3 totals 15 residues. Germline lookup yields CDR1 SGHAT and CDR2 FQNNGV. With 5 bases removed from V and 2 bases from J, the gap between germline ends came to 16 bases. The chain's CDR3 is CASSPWDFGAYEQYF. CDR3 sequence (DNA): TGTGCCAGCAGCCCCTGGGACTTCGGCGCCTACGAGCAGTACTTC.

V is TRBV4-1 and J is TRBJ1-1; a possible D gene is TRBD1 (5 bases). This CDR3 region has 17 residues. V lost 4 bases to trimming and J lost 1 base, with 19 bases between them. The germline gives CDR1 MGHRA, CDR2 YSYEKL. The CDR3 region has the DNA TGCGCCAGCAGCCCTAGGGGTAATCCTTCCGGGAACACTGAAGCTTTCTTT. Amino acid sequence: CASSPRGNPSGNTEAFF.